This record concerns one T cell receptor (beta chain) sequence. Its antigen remains unidentified. Each donor's status was that of a healthy bone marrow donor. The sample comes from a study of cytomegalovirus exposure and HLA in healthy donors. Use of 60 Vbeta and 13 Jbeta primers characterized the PCR. Sequenced by immunoSEQ multiplex PCR; TCRdb stores in-frame clones only, minus some. The data contain 150,000 to 200,000 clones, roughly 73% of them seen just once; the ten biggest clones take up roughly 7.1%. This CDR3 is built from 14 residues. CDR1 LGHNA and CDR2 YNFKEQ come from the germline V gene. Trimming at V came to 3 bases and at J to 5 bases, leaving 4 bases not matched to a gene. Broader study findings: Being indistinguishable, some V segments were excluded, TRBV6-2 and TRBV6-3 among them. Later analysis identified around 15,000 TCR beta sequences associated with HLA alleles, using a false discovery rate threshold of 0.05.

Material for sequencing was PBMCs. The rearrangement uses TRBV4-2 and TRBJ2-1; 7 bases are shared with TRBD2. The source of this sequence is a woman in her thirties or forties in good health and CMV-seropositive. The CDR3 reads CASSQTLANNEQFF. The CDR3 DNA sequence: TGTGCCAGCAGCCAGACACTAGCGAACAATGAGCAGTTCTTC.